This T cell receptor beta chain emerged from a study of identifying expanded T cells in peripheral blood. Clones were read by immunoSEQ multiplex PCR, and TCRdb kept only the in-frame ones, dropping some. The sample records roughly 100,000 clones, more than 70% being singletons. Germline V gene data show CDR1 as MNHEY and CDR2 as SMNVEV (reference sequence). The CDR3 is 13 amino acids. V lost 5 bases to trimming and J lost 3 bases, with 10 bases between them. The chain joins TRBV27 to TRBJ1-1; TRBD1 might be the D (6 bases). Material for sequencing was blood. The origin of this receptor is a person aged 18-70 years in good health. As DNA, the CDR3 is TGTGCCAGCAGTCTCCAGGGGTACACTGAAGCTTTCTTT. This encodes CASSLQGYTEAFF.